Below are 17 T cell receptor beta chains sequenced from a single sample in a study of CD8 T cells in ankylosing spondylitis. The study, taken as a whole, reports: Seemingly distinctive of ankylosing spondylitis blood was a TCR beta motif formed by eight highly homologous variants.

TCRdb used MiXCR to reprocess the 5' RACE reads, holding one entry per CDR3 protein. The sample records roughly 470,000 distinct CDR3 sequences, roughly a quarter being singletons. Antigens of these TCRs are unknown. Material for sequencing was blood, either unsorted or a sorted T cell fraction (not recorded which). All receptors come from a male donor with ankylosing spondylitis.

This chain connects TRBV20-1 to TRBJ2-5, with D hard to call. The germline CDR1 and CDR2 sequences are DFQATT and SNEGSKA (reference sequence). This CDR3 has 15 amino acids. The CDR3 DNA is TGCAGCTCCGGGCCGTCGGAAGAGATCGGAGAGACCCAGTACTTC. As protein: CSSGPSEEIGETQYF.

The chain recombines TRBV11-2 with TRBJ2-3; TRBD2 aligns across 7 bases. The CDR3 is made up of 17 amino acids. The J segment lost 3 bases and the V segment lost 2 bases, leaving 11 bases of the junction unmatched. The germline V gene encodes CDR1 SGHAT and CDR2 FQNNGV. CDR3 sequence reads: CASSLNAGGGRTDTQYF. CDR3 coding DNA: TGTGCCAGCAGCTTAAACGCTGGGGGGGGGAGGACAGATACGCAGTATTTT.

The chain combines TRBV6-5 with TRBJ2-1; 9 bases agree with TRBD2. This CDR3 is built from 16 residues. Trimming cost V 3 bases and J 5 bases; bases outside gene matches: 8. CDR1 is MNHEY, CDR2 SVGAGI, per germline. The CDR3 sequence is CASSYSFLAGNNEQFF. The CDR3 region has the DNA TGTGCCAGCAGTTATTCCTTCCTAGCGGGAAACAATGAGCAGTTCTTC.

The CDR3 sequence is CSADASRGYTF. CDR3 DNA sequence: TGCAGTGCCGATGCTAGTAGGGGCTACACCTTC. The chain joins TRBV20-1 to TRBJ1-2; D unresolved. V gave up 6 bases and J gave up 8 bases, with 13 bases separating them. Per germline, CDR1 DFQATT and CDR2 SNEGSKA (reference sequence). The CDR3 has 11 amino acids.

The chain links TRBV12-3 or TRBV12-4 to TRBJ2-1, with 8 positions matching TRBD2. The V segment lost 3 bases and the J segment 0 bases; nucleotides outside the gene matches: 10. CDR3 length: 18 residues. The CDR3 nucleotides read TGTGCCAGCAGTTTTGATTCTAGCGGGCCCAGCTCCTACAATGAGCAGTTCTTC. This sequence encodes CASSFDSSGPSSYNEQFF.

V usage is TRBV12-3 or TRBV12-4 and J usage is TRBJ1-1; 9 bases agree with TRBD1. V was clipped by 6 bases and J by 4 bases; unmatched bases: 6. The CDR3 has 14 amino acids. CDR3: CASSWDRVATEAFF. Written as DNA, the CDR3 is TGTGCCAGCAGCTGGGACAGGGTCGCCACTGAAGCTTTCTTT.

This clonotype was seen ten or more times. CDR3 protein: CASSPRDLVAKNIQYF. In DNA form, the CDR3 reads TGCGCCAGCAGCCCTCGAGACTTGGTAGCCAAAAACATTCAGTACTTC. V gene TRBV5-1 combines with J gene TRBJ2-4; the D is unclear. This CDR3 has 16 residues. The V end lost 4 bases, the J end lost 0 bases, and 14 bases lay between the germline ends. Germline assignment: CDR1 SGHRS and CDR2 YFSETQ.

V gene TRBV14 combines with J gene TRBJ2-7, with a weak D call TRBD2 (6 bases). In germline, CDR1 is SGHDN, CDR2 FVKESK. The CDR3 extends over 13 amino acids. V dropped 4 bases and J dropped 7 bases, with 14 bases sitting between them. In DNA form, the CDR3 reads TGTGCCAGCAGCCTCCAGATTGGAGGGGAGCAGTACTTC. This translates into CASSLQIGGEQYF.

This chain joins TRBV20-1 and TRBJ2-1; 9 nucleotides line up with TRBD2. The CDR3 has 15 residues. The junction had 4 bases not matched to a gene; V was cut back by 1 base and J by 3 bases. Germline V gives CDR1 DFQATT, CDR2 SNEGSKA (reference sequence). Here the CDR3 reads CSARVPLAGYNEQFF. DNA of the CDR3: TGCAGTGCTAGAGTCCCACTAGCGGGCTACAATGAGCAGTTCTTC.

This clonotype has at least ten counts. The CDR3 reads CASSRTGTGYEQYF. The CDR3 DNA follows: TGTGCCAGCAGTCGGACAGGAACGGGTTACGAGCAGTACTTC. The rearrangement links TRBV27 to TRBJ2-7; 7 bases are shared with TRBD1. V lost 5 bases to trimming and J lost 4 bases; unmatched junction nucleotides: 8. Germline V gene data show CDR1 as MNHEY and CDR2 as SMNVEV (reference sequence). The CDR3 is 14 residues long.

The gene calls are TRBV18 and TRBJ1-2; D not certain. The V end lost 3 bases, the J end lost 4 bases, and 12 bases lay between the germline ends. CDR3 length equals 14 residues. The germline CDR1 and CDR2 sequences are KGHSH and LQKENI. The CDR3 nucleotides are TGTGCCAGCTCACCCGACGGTGTTATCTATGGCTACACCTTC. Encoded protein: CASSPDGVIYGYTF.

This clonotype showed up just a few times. The CDR3: CASSQELGNTEAFF. The DNA of the CDR3 is TGCGCCAGCAGCCAAGAGTTGGGGAACACTGAAGCTTTCTTT. The V gene is TRBV4-1, the J gene TRBJ1-1; D gene ambiguous. Trimming shortened V by 0 bases and J by 1 base, and 6 bases separated the two germline ends. CDR1 and CDR2 from the germline V gene are MGHRA and YSYEKL. The CDR3 consists of 14 residues.

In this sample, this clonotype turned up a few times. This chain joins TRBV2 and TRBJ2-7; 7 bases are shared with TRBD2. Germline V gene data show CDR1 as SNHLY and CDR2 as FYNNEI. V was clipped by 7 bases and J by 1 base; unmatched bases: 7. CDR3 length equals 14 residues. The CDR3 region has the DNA TGTGCCAGCAATTTGCGGGAGTCGTCCTACGAGCAGTACTTC. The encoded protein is CASNLRESSYEQYF.

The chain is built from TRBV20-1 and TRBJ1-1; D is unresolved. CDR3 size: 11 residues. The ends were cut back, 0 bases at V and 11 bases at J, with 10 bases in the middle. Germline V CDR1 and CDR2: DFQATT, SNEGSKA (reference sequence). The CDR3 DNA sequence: TGCAGTGCTAGAGAGATAGATGGGGCTTTCTTT. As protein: CSAREIDGAFF.

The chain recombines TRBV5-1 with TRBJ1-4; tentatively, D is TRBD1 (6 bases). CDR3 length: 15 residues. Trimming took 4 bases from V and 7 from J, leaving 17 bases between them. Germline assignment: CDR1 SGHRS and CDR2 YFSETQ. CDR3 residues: CASSRDTRGGEKLFF. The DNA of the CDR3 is TGCGCCAGCAGCCGGGACACCCGAGGCGGTGAAAAACTGTTTTTT. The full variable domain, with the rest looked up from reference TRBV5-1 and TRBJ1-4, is KAGVTQTPRYLIKTRGQQVTLSCSPISGHRSVSWYQQTPGQGLQFLFEYFSETQRNKGNFPGRFSGRQFSNSRSEMNVSTLELGDSALYLCASSRDTRGGEKLFFGSGTQLSVL.

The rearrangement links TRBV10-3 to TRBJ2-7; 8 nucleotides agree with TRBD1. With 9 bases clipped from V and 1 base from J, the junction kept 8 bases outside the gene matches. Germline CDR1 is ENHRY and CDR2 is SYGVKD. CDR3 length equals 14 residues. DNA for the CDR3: TGTGCCATTACGTCCCAGGGGGCTTCCTACGAGCAGTACTTC. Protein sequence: CAITSQGASYEQYF.

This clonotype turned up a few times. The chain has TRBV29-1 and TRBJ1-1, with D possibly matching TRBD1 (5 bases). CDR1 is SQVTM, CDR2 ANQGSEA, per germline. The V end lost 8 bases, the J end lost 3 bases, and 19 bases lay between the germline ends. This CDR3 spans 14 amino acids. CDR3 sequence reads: CSSHPGGVDTEAFF. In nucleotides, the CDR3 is TGCAGCTCCCACCCGGGGGGGGTGGACACTGAAGCTTTCTTT.